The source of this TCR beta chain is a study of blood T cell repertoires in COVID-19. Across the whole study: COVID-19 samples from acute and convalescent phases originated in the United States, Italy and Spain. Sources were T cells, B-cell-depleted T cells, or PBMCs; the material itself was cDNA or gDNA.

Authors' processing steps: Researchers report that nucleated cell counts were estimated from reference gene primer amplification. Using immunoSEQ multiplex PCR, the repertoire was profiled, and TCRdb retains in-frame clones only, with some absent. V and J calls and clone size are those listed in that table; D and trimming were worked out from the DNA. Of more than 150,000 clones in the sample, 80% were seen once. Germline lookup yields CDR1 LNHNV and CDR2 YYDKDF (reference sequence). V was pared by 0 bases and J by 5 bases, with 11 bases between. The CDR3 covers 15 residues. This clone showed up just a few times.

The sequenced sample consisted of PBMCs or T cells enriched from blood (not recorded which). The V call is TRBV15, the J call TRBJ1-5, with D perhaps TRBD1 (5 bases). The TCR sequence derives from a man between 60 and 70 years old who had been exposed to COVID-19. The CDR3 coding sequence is TGTGCCACCAGCAGAGATGGGGGAGGGTATCAGCCCCAGCATTTT. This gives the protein CATSRDGGGYQPQHF. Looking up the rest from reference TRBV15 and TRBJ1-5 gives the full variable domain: DAMVIQNPRYQVTQFGKPVTLSCSQTLNHNVMYWYQQKSSQAPKLLFHYYDKDFNNEADTPDNFQSRRPNTSFCFLDIRSPGLGDTAMYLCATSRDGGGYQPQHFGDGTRLSIL.